The clone carrying this T cell receptor (beta chain) was seen many times. This sample stems from a study of spatial heterogeneity in lung cancer. V lost 4 bases and J lost 2, with 23 bases in between. The CDR3 is 18 residues long. In germline, CDR1 is SGHTA, CDR2 FQGNSA. Regarding time point: blood at routine non-recurrence follow-up after resection. No cells were sorted before sequencing. The whole RNA sequenced was extracted from tumor, nontumor lung or frozen PBMC. TCRdb reanalysed the 5' RACE reads using MiXCR and keeps one entry per CDR3 protein. The table includes around 110,000 distinct CDR3 sequences, more than 10% detected once.

The clonotype originates from a male donor with early-stage non-small cell lung cancer. Sequences were derived from PBMCs, sampled at follow-up. The chain is built from TRBV7-2 and TRBJ1-2; no clear D gene. DNA for the CDR3: TGTGCCAGCAGCTCCTCCCCCGGACGGATCAGAGGGAACTATGGCTACACCTTC. Residues: CASSSSPGRIRGNYGYTF.